These 28 T cell receptor beta chains were sequenced from one sample in a study of early T cells in non-severe SARS-CoV-2 infection (dated by TCRdb to the early 2020s). Libraries were constructed by 5' RACE. The run used a NextSeq 500. The public reads were run again by TCRdb, first through fastp at Q25 and then through MiXCR, and only productive beta chains were kept. Rows are combined by CDR3 protein, so each entry shows the most common genes and DNA. Recorded for this sample are tens of thousands of distinct CDR3 sequences; over 12% of them occurred a single time. The ten biggest clones cover 3% of the sample. What was sequenced was whole blood. The receptors shown here come from an adult who was a healthcare worker with PCR-confirmed SARS-CoV-2 infection or an uninfected control (not recorded which).

This clonotype was counted only a few times. The V gene is TRBV5-1, the J gene TRBJ1-1; possible D gene TRBD1, 6 bases. V lost 1 base to trimming and J lost 1 base, with 20 bases between them. Germline V gene sequence: CDR1 SGHRS, CDR2 YFSETQ. This CDR3 is 18 amino acids long. DNA for the CDR3: TGCGCCAGCAGCTTGCGAGGACCTGACAGGTATACGAACACTGAAGCTTTCTTT. Residues: CASSLRGPDRYTNTEAFF.

J is TRBJ1-5 and V is TRBV11-2; D gene ambiguous. Germline assignment: CDR1 SGHAT and CDR2 FQNNGV. This CDR3 has 14 amino acids. The ends were cut back, 2 bases at V and 2 bases at J, with 7 bases in the middle. CDR3 sequence reads: CASSLTQGNQPQHF. CDR3 DNA sequence: TGTGCCAGCAGCTTAACCCAGGGCAATCAGCCCCAGCATTTT.

This clonotype was picked up a small number of times. The chain has TRBV20-1 and TRBJ2-5; D is undetermined. This CDR3 has 10 residues. From germline, CDR1 is DFQATT and CDR2 SNEGSKA (reference sequence). V dropped 7 bases and J dropped 5 bases, with 8 bases sitting between them. DNA for the CDR3: TGCAGTGTCCGCCGCGAGACCCAGTACTTC. Translating it yields CSVRRETQYF.

The chain recombines TRBV11-2 with TRBJ2-5, with 9 bases matching TRBD2. The germline CDR1 and CDR2 sequences are SGHAT and FQNNGV. The V segment lost 3 bases and the J segment 5 bases; nucleotides outside the gene matches: 7. This CDR3 spans 15 amino acids. For the CDR3, the DNA is TGTGCCAGCAGCTTGATAGCGGGGGCCGGGGAGACCCAGTACTTC. Translating gives CASSLIAGAGETQYF.

This chain connects TRBV3-1 to TRBJ2-3, with a tentative D call TRBD1 (5 bases). The germline V gene encodes CDR1 LGHDT and CDR2 YNNKEL (reference sequence). The V and J ends lost 0 bases and 3 bases respectively, with 13 bases between them. The CDR3 covers 16 residues. The CDR3 nucleotides are TGTGCCAGCAGCCAAGAGGTTAGGGGTTGGACAGATACGCAGTATTTT. This encodes CASSQEVRGWTDTQYF.

In its sample, this clonotype was seen many times. The chain links TRBV2 to TRBJ1-5, with D possibly being TRBD1 (6 bases). The germline V gene has CDR1 SNHLY and CDR2 FYNNEI. Deletions cut 7 bases from V and 6 bases from J, with 16 bases between. This CDR3 region has 14 residues. CDR3 protein: CASMTVGGGQPQHF. CDR3 DNA: TGTGCCAGCATGACGGTGGGGGGCGGTCAGCCCCAGCATTTT.

This clonotype was counted ten times or more. V usage is TRBV5-1 and J usage is TRBJ1-1; TRBD1 might be the D (5 bases). CDR3 length: 16 amino acids. Trimming took off 0 bases at V and 6 bases at J, with 18 bases between the two ends. Germline loops: CDR1 SGHRS, CDR2 YFSETQ. This CDR3 is CASSLVGDVVVAEAFF. Written as DNA, the CDR3 is TGCGCCAGCAGCTTGGTAGGGGACGTGGTGGTCGCTGAAGCTTTCTTT.

This clonotype was seen repeatedly, ten times or more. V gene TRBV20-1 combines with J gene TRBJ2-3; possibly TRBD2 for D (5 bases). The CDR3 is made up of 13 amino acids. Germline CDR1 DFQATT, CDR2 SNEGSKA (reference sequence). Trimming stripped 2 bases from V and 10 bases from J, with 16 bases between. CDR3 region: CSARSVGSSSQYF. The CDR3 region has the DNA TGCAGTGCTAGAAGTGTTGGGAGTAGCTCGCAGTATTTT.

The table lists this clonotype with many counts. J is TRBJ1-2 and V is TRBV7-9, with TRBD1 as a possible D gene (5 bases). This CDR3 spans 14 amino acids. V was pared by 5 bases and J by 7 bases, with 17 bases between. Per germline, CDR1 SEHNR and CDR2 FQNEAQ (reference sequence). The CDR3 is CASSPGDRGFGYTF. The CDR3 DNA sequence: TGTGCCAGCAGCCCCGGGGACCGGGGTTTTGGCTACACCTTC.

This clonotype has only a few counts. The V and J genes are TRBV7-2 and TRBJ2-1, with a weak D call TRBD2 (6 bases). CDR3 length: 17 residues. Germline V gene data show CDR1 as SGHTA and CDR2 as FQGNSA. V lost 0 bases, J lost 0 bases, and 12 bases lay in between. CDR3 protein: CASSLAGGTSSYNEQFF. CDR3 nucleotide sequence: TGTGCCAGCAGCTTAGCCGGGGGAACGAGCTCCTACAATGAGCAGTTCTTC. Full variable domain (outside the CDR3, taken from reference TRBV7-2 and TRBJ2-1): GAGVSQSPSNKVTEKGKDVELRCDPISGHTALYWYRQSLGQGLEFLIYFQGNSAPDKSGLPSDRFSAERTGGSVSTLTIQRTQQEDSAVYLCASSLAGGTSSYNEQFFGPGTRLTVL.

This clonotype was observed a handful of times. This chain connects TRBV11-3 to TRBJ2-7; TRBD1 matches at 10 bases. Trimming removed 3 bases from V and 4 bases from J; junction bases left unmatched: 9. Per the germline V gene, CDR1 is SGHNT and CDR2 is YENEEA. The CDR3 spans 16 residues. CDR3 sequence (DNA): TGTGCCAGCAGCTTCCACGGACAGGGGGAAGGATACGAGCAGTACTTC. As protein: CASSFHGQGEGYEQYF.

The genes are TRBV5-1 and TRBJ2-7, with D unresolved. Germline V gives CDR1 SGHRS, CDR2 YFSETQ. The germline V and J ends were trimmed by 1 base and 1 base, with 12 bases remaining between them. CDR3 length: 15 amino acids. DNA of the CDR3: TGCGCCAGCAGCTTGAGGCTCGGACGGTCCTACGAGCAGTACTTC. This gives the protein CASSLRLGRSYEQYF.

The table lists this clonotype with a few counts. V usage is TRBV29-1 and J usage is TRBJ2-7; perhaps TRBD2 as D (6 bases). The CDR3 extends over 13 amino acids. Per the germline V gene, CDR1 is SQVTM and CDR2 is ANQGSEA. Trimming took off 3 bases at V and 6 bases at J, with 15 bases between the two ends. The CDR3 here is CSVDQEGNSEQYF. The CDR3 nucleotides read TGCAGCGTTGATCAGGAGGGGAACTCCGAGCAGTACTTC.

The J gene is TRBJ2-7, the V gene TRBV30; TRBD1 matches at 10 bases. This CDR3 spans 14 amino acids. The V gene end was trimmed by 5 bases and the J gene end by 0 bases; junction bases not matched to a gene: 4. Germline assignment: CDR1 GTSNPN and CDR2 SVGIG (reference sequence). The CDR3 DNA sequence: TGTGCCTGGGAGGACAGGGGGGCCTCCTACGAGCAGTACTTC. Protein: CAWEDRGASYEQYF.

This clonotype was recorded many times. V gene TRBV4-1 combines with J gene TRBJ1-5, with D maybe TRBD1 (6 bases). Germline CDR1 and CDR2: MGHRA and YSYEKL. Deletions cut 1 base from V and 1 base from J, with 8 bases between. This CDR3 spans 15 amino acids. CDR3 sequence (DNA): TGCGCCAGCAGCCAAGGAGGGGGGAGCAATCAGCCCCAGCATTTT. Translating gives CASSQGGGSNQPQHF.

This rearrangement joins TRBV2 to TRBJ1-2; D gene ambiguous. V shed 1 base and J shed 2 bases, with 8 bases lying between them. The CDR3 consists of 14 residues. CDR1 and CDR2 (germline): SNHLY, FYNNEI. CDR3: CASSEVIGNYGYTF. Written as DNA, the CDR3 is TGTGCCAGCAGTGAAGTGATAGGGAACTATGGCTACACCTTC.

In this sample, this clonotype turned up many times. V is TRBV6-2 or TRBV6-3 and J is TRBJ2-4; D possibly matches TRBD1 or TRBD2 (6 bases each). The CDR3 is made up of 20 amino acids. CDR1 and CDR2 from the germline V gene are MNHEY and SVGEGT. The V end was cut by 2 bases, the J end by 3 bases, with 26 bases between. This CDR3 reads CASSYPPRKPLGGYKNIQYF. The CDR3 DNA reads as TGTGCCAGCAGTTACCCCCCTCGAAAACCTCTGGGGGGCTACAAAAACATTCAGTACTTC.

The chain links TRBV9 to TRBJ1-2; D perhaps matches TRBD1 (6 bases). The CDR3 is 16 amino acids. Trimming pared 8 bases from V and 4 bases from J, leaving 24 bases between. CDR1 is SGDLS and CDR2 is YYNGEE in the germline V gene. The CDR3, as DNA: TGTGCCAGTGCACCCTCCGGACAGCCTACTGGCTATGGCTACACCTTC. It specifies CASAPSGQPTGYGYTF.

This clonotype was counted many times. CDR3 protein: CASSEGNTEAFF. The CDR3 bases are TGTGCCAGCAGCGAAGGGAACACTGAAGCTTTCTTT. V is TRBV6-6 and J is TRBJ1-1; D not resolved. The V and J ends lost 6 bases and 1 base respectively, with 6 bases between them. CDR3 size: 12 residues. Germline V gene data show CDR1 as MNHNY and CDR2 as SVGAGI (reference sequence).

This clonotype was seen only a few times. CDR3: CASSLQAGPYEQYF. CDR3 sequence (DNA): TGTGCCAGCAGCTTGCAAGCGGGGCCCTACGAGCAGTACTTC. This rearrangement joins TRBV5-4 to TRBJ2-7; 7 bases agree with TRBD2. Germline CDR1 SGHNT, CDR2 YYREEE (reference sequence). J gave up 2 bases and V 1 base, and 3 bases lay outside the gene matches. The CDR3 sequence is 14 residues long.

V is TRBV19 and J is TRBJ2-4; no clear D. V shed 5 bases and J shed 15 bases, with 14 bases lying between them. Germline CDR1 and CDR2: LNHDA and SQIVND (reference sequence). The CDR3 extends over 11 amino acids. For the CDR3, the DNA is TGTGCCAGTAGTTCAAACACCGACCGGTACTTC. This sequence encodes CASSSNTDRYF.

The chain is built from TRBV6-5 and TRBJ2-1; maybe TRBD2 (6 bases). The V end was cut by 4 bases, the J end by 7 bases, with 11 bases between. CDR1 and CDR2 (germline): MNHEY, SVGAGI. The CDR3 sequence is 13 residues long. The CDR3 protein is CASSSGERNEQFF. For the CDR3, the DNA is TGTGCCAGCAGTTCGGGAGAGCGGAATGAGCAGTTCTTC.

This clonotype was recorded once. The chain combines TRBV20-1 with TRBJ2-2; 11 bases map to TRBD1. CDR3 length: 16 residues. V trimming: 5 bases; J trimming: 4 bases; junction bases outside the gene matches: 9. Germline values: CDR1 DFQATT, CDR2 SNEGSKA (reference sequence). CDR3 in DNA: TGCAGTGCTCCAAGGACAGGGGGCATCGGCACCGGGGAGCTGTTTTTT. It encodes CSAPRTGGIGTGELFF.

This chain links TRBV7-6 with TRBJ2-2; D is unresolved. V lost 1 base and J 1 base, leaving 7 bases between the germline ends. CDR1 and CDR2 from the germline V gene are SGHVS and FNYEAQ. The CDR3 totals 15 residues. CDR3 sequence reads: CASSLGVQNTGELFF. The CDR3, as DNA: TGTGCCAGCAGCTTAGGGGTACAGAACACCGGGGAGCTGTTTTTT.

A single count supports this clonotype. This may be a read error, as it is one base from a much larger clone. The chain has TRBV12-3 or TRBV12-4 and TRBJ2-1, with TRBD2 matching over 10 bases. The CDR3 has 15 amino acids. CDR3 coding DNA: TGTGCCAGCAGGTCTAGCGGGAGCTCCTACAATGTGCAGTTCTTC. Translated: CASRSSGSSYNVQFF.

The chain couples TRBV5-1 to TRBJ2-1; TRBD2 agrees at 7 bases. The CDR3 spans 13 residues. From germline, CDR1 is SGHRS and CDR2 YFSETQ. With V trimmed by 4 bases and J by 5 bases, 3 bases remained unmatched. The CDR3 here is CASSNGGNNEQFF. Written as DNA, the CDR3 is TGCGCCAGCAGCAACGGGGGGAACAATGAGCAGTTCTTC.

This clonotype was seen only a few times. This chain links TRBV9 with TRBJ2-7, with 8 bases lining up with TRBD2. The CDR3 contains 13 residues. J was trimmed by 5 bases and V by 4 bases; bases with no gene match: 5. Germline values: CDR1 SGDLS, CDR2 YYNGEE. The CDR3 sequence: CASSSKRGNEQYF. CDR3 DNA: TGTGCCAGCAGCTCGAAGCGGGGGAACGAGCAGTACTTC.

This chain connects TRBV6-5 to TRBJ1-1, with 8 positions matching TRBD1. The ends lost 4 bases at V and 1 base at J; junction bases unmatched: 2. In germline, CDR1 is MNHEY, CDR2 SVGAGI. The CDR3 is made up of 14 amino acids. CDR3 in amino acids: CASSSQGENTEAFF. The CDR3 region has the DNA TGTGCCAGCAGTTCACAGGGGGAGAACACTGAAGCTTTCTTT.